This T cell receptor (beta chain) was documented in a study of chemoradiotherapy in HPV16-positive cancers (dated by TCRdb to 2022 to 2024). As for the study more broadly: Candidate HPV-specific T-cell clones and common TCR motifs were defined by functional T-cell assays performed on cells from two HPV16-positive patients. The study set out to ask whether T-cell immunity against the HPV oncoproteins E6 and E7 changes over the course of chemoradiotherapy and whether that immunity affects survival. The candidate HPV-specific TCRs and motifs were then tracked in TCR repertoires from around 93 patients with HPV-related cancers.

Relative to germline, V is 5 bases shorter and J is 8 bases shorter, with 18 bases between their ends. As encoded in the germline V gene (reference sequence), CDR1 is SEHNR while CDR2 is FQNEAQ. The CDR3 sequence holds 15 residues, the cysteine and phenylalanine included. Only the CDR3 part of the read is kept: 45 bases, read in frame from the first base. Findings and caveats that apply to the study as a whole: In HPV16-positive patients, expansion of HPV-responsive T cells during chemoradiotherapy was found to be associated with improved recurrence-free survival. The functional definition of HPV-specific T cells was derived from only two HPV16-positive patients, and the survival association was reported for HPV16-positive patients. Expansion of candidate HPV-specific clones and E7-related TCR motifs was observed in the tumor microenvironment during treatment, whereas no such expansion was observed for non-HPV-specific T cells.

The sample holds one count of this clone. Its antigen remains undetermined. No base qualities exist here, and no much larger clone lies one base off it. The protocol used for the library was the immunoSEQ multiplex PCR assay. TCRdb limited this immuneACCESS table to in-frame rearrangements with V and J called. A share of clones is missing; checked studies link under half to unresolved V genes, and the rest is unexplained. The sample table lists about 2,000 clones, 85% to 90% of them with a count of one. The ten biggest clones cover around 3% of the sample. Repertoires were sampled repeatedly over the course of chemoradiotherapy, so clonal expansion could be followed in the tumor microenvironment.

Sequences were derived from tumor tissue, sampled from a patient who underwent chemoradiotherapy. The chain is encoded by TRBV7-9 joined to TRBJ1-4; TRBD1 might be the D gene, on 6 matching bases. The sequence was obtained from a human donor with HPV-associated anogenital cancer. The CDR3 reads CASSGDNTGNEKLFF. The bases are TGTGCCAGCAGCGGAGATAACACAGGGAACGAAAAACTGTTTTTT. The full variable domain, with segments outside the CDR3 supplied by the reference TRBV7-9 and TRBJ1-4 proteins, appears as DTGVSQNPRHKITKRGQNVTFRCDPISEHNRLYWYRQTLGQGPEFLTYFQNEAQLEKSRLLSDRFSAERPKGSFSTLEIQRTEQGDSAMYLCASSGDNTGNEKLFFGSGTQLSVL.